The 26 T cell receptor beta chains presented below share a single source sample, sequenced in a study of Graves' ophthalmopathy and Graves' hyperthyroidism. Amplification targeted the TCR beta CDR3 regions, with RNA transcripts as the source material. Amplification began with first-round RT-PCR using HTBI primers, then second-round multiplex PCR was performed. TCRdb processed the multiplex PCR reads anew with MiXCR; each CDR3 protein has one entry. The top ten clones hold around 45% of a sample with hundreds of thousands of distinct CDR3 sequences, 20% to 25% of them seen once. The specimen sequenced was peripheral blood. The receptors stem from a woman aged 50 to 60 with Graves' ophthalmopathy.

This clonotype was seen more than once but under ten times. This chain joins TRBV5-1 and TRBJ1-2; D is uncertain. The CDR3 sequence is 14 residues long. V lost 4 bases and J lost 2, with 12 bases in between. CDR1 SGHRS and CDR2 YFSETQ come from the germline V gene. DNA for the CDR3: TGCGCCAGCAGCCCTTCCCCGGGCAACTATGGCTACACCTTC. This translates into CASSPSPGNYGYTF.

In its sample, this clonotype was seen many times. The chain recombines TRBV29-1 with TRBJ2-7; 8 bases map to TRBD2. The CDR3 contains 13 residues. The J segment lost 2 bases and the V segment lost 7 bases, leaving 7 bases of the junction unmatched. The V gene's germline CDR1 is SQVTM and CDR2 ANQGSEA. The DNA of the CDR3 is TGCAGCGCTAGCCCGGGGGGGCCCTACGAGCAGTACTTC. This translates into CSASPGGPYEQYF.

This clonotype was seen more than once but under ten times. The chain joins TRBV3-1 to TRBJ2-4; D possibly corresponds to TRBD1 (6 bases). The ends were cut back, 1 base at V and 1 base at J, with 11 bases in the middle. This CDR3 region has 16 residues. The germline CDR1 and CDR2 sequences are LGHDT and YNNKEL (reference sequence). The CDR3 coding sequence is TGTGCCAGCAGCCAAGGACCTGGGGGCGCCAAAAACATTCAGTACTTC. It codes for CASSQGPGGAKNIQYF.

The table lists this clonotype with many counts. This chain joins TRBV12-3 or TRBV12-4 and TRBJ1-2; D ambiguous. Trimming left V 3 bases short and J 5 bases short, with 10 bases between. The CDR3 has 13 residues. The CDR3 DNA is TGTGCCAGCAGTTTTGGGTATAGATATGGCTACACCTTC. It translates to CASSFGYRYGYTF.

The CDR3, as DNA: TGTGCCAGCAGCTTCGGCATGTACGGACATAATTCACCCCTCCACTTT. Its translation is CASSFGMYGHNSPLHF. The chain carries TRBV7-8 and TRBJ1-6; D not resolved. CDR3 length: 16 residues. Looked up from germline, CDR1 is SGHVS and CDR2 is FQNEAQ. V lost 3 bases and J lost 5, with 14 bases in between.

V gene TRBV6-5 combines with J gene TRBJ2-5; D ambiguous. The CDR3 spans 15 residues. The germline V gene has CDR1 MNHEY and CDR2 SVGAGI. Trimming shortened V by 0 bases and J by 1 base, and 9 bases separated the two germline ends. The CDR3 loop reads CASSYSLRVQETQYF. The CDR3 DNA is TGTGCCAGCAGTTACTCGCTAAGGGTCCAAGAGACCCAGTACTTC.

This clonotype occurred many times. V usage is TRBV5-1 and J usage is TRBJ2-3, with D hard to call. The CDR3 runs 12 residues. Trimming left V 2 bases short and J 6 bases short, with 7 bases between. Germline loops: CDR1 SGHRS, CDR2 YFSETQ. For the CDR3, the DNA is TGCGCCAGCAGCTTTGAGGCCGATACGCAGTATTTT. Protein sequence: CASSFEADTQYF. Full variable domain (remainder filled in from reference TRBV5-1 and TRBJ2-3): KAGVTQTPRYLIKTRGQQVTLSCSPISGHRSVSWYQQTPGQGLQFLFEYFSETQRNKGNFPGRFSGRQFSNSRSEMNVSTLELGDSALYLCASSFEADTQYFGPGTRLTVL.

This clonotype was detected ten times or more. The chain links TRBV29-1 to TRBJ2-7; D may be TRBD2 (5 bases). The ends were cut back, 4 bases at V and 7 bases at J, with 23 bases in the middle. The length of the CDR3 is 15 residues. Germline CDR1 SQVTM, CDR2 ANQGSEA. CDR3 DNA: TGCAGCGTTGCAAACAGCCGGGATAGATTATCGGAGCAGTACTTC. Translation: CSVANSRDRLSEQYF.

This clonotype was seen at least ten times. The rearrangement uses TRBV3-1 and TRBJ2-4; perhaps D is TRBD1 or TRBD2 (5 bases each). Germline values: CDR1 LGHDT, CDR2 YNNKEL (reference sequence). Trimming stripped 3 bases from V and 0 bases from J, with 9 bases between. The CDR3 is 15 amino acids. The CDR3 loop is CASSQGRLAKNIQYF. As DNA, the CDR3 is TGTGCCAGCAGCCAGGGACGGCTAGCCAAAAACATTCAGTACTTC.

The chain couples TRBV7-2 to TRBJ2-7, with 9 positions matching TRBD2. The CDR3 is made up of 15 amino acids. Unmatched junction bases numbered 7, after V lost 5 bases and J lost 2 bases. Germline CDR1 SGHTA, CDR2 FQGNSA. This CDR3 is CASSPLSGGTYEQYF. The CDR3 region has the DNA TGTGCCAGCAGCCCCCTGAGCGGGGGGACCTACGAGCAGTACTTC.

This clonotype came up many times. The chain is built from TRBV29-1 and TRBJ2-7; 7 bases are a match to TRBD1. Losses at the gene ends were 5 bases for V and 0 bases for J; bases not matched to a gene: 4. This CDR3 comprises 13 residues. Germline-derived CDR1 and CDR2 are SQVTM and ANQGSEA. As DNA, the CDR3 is TGCAGCGTTCTCCGACAGGGCTCCTACGAGCAGTACTTC. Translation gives CSVLRQGSYEQYF.

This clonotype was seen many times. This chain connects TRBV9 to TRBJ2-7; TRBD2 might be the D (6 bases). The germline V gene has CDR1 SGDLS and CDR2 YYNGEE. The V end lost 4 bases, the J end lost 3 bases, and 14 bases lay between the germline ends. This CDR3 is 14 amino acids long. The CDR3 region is CASSLRPGVYEQYF. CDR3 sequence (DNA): TGTGCCAGCAGCTTACGTCCGGGGGTCTACGAGCAGTACTTC.

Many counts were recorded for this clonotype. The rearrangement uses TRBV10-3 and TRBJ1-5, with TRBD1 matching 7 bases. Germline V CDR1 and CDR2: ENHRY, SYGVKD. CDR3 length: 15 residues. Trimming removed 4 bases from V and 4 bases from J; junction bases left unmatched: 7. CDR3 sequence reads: CAISAARGPNQPQHF. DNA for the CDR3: TGTGCCATCAGTGCCGCGAGGGGGCCTAATCAGCCCCAGCATTTT.

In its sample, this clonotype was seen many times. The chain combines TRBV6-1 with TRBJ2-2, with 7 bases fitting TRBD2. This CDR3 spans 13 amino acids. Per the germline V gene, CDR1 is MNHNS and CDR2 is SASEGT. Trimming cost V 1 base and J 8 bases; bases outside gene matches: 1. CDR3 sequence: CASSEGGGGELFF. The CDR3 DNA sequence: TGTGCCAGCAGTGAAGGGGGAGGGGGGGAGCTGTTTTTT.

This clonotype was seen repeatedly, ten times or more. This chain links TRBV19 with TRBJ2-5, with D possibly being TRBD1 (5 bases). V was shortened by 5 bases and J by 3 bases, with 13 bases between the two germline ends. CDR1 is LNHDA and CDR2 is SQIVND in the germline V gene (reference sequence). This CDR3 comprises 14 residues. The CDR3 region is CASSSRVSKETQYF. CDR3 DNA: TGTGCCAGTAGTTCCAGGGTGTCTAAAGAGACCCAGTACTTC.

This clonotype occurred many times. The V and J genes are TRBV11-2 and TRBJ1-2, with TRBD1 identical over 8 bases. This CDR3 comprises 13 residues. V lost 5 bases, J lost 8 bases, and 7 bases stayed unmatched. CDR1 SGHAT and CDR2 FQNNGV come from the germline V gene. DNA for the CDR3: TGTGCCAGCAGCCAGGACAGGGTCGAGGGCTACACCTTC. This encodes CASSQDRVEGYTF.

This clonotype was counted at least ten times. This CDR3 is CASSSGQARNSPLHF. The CDR3 DNA follows: TGTGCCAGCAGTTCCGGACAGGCCCGTAATTCACCCCTCCACTTT. The V call is TRBV12-3 or TRBV12-4, the J call TRBJ1-6, with TRBD1 identical over 7 bases. With 4 bases clipped from V and 6 bases from J, the junction kept 6 bases outside the gene matches. The CDR3 sequence is 15 residues long.

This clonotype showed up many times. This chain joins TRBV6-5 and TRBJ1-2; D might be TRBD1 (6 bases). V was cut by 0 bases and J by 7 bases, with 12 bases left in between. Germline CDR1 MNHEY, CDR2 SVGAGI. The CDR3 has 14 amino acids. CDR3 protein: CASSYSRTVLGYTF. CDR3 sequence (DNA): TGTGCCAGCAGTTACTCCCGGACAGTCCTTGGCTACACCTTC.

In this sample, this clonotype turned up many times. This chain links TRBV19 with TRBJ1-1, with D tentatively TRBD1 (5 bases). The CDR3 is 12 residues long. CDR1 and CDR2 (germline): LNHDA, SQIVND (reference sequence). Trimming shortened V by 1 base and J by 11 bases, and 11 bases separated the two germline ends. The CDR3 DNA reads TGTGCCAGTAGTATAGGGGAGGGGTCGGCTTTCTTT. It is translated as CASSIGEGSAFF.

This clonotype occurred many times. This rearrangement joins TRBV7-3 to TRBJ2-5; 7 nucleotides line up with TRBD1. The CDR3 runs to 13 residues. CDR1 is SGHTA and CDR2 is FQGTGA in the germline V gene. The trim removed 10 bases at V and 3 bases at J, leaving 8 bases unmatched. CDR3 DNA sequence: TGTGCCAACCGAATCGGGACAGAAGAGACCCAGTACTTC. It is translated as CANRIGTEETQYF.

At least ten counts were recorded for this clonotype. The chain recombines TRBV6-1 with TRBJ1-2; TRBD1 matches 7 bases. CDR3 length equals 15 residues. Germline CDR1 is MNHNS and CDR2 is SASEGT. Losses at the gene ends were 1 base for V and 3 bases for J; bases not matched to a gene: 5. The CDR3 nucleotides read TGTGCCAGCAGTGAAGAAAGGGACAGCTACTATGGCTACACCTTC. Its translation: CASSEERDSYYGYTF.

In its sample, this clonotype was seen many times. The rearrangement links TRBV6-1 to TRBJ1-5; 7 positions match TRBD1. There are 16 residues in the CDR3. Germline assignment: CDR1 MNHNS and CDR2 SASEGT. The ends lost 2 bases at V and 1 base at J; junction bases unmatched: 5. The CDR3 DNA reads TGTGCCAGCAGTGAAAGGACAGGTGGGAGCAATCAGCCCCAGCATTTT. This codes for CASSERTGGSNQPQHF.

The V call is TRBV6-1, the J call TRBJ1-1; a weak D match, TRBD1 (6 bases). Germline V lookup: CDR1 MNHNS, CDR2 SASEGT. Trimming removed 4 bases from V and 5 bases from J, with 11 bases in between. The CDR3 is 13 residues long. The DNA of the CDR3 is TGTGCCAGCAGTGCAGGGGAGCGGACTGAAGCTTTCTTT. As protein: CASSAGERTEAFF.

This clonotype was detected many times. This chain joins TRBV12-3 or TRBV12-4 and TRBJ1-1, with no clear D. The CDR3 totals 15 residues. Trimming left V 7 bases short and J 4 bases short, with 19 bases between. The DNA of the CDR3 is TGTGCCAGCACCCTTCTATCCGGGTTCGGCACTGAAGCTTTCTTT. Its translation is CASTLLSGFGTEAFF.

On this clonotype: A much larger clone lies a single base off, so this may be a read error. The CDR3 coding sequence is TGTGCCAGTAAAACAGCAAATTCATCCCTCCACTTT. Translation: CASKTANSSLHF. The chain combines TRBV2 with TRBJ1-6; D not certain. The CDR3 contains 12 residues. Germline V lookup: CDR1 SNHLY, CDR2 FYNNEI.

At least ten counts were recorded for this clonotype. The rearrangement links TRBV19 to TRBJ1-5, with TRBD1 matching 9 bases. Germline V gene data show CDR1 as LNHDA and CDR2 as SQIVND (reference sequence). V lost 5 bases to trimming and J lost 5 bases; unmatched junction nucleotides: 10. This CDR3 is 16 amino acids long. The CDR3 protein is CASSLLRDRDDQPQHF. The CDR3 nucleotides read TGTGCCAGTAGTCTCCTCCGGGACAGGGATGATCAGCCCCAGCATTTT.